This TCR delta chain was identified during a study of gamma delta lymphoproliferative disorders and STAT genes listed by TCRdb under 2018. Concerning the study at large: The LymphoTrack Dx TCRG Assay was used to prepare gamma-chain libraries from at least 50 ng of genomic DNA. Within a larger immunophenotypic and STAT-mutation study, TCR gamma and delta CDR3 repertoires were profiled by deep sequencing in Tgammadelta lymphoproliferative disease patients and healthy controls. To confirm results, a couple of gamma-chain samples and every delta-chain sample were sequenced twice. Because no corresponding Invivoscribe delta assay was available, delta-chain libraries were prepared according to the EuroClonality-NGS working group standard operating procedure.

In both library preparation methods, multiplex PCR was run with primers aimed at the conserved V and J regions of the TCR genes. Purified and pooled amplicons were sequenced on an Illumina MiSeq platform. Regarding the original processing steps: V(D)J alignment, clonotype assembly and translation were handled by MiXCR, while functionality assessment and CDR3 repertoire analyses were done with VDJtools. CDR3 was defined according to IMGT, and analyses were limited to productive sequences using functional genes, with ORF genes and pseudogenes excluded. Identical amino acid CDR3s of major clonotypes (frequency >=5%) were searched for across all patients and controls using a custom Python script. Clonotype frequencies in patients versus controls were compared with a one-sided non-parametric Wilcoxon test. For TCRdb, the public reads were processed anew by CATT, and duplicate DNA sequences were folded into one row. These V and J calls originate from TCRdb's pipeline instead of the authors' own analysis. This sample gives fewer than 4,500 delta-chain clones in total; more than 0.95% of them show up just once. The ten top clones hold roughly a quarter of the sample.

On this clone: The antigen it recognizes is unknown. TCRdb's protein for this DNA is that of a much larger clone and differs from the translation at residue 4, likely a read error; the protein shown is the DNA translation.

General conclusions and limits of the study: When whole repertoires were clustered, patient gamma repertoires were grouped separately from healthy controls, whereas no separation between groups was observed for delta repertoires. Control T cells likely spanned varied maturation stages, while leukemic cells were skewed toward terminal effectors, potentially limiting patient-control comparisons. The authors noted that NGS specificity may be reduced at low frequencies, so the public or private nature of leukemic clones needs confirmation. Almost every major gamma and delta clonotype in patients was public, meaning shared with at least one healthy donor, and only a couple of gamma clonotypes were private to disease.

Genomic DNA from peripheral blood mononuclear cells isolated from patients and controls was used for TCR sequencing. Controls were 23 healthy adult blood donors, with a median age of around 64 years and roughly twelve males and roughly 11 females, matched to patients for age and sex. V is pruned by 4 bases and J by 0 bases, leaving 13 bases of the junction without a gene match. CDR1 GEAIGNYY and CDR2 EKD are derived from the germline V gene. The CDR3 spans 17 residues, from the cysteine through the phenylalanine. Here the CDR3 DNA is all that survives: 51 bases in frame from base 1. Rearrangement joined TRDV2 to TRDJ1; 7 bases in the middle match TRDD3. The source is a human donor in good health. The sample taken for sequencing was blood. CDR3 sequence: CACEGILGKEYTDKLIF. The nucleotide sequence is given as TGTGCCTGTGAAGGGATACTGGGGAAGGAGTACACCGATAAACTCATCTTT.